Sequencing of this TCR beta chain was carried out in a study of cytomegalovirus exposure and HLA in healthy donors. Study results and caveats: Through in vitro validation, a few CMV-associated chains were shown to be specific for CMV antigens. Being productive about 90% or about 30% of the time was typical of most TCR beta V segments in an earlier analysis.

The CDR3 sequence is 14 residues long. V lost 6 bases and J lost 0; bases outside the gene matches: 3. Germline lookup yields CDR1 ENHRY and CDR2 SYGVKD. Comment on this clone: No antigen is known for it.

Primers included in the PCR were 60 Vbeta and 13 Jbeta primers. Sequenced by immunoSEQ multiplex PCR; TCRdb stores in-frame clones only, minus some. The sample consists of under 200,000 clones, roughly 84% of them appearing once. The sequence was collected from a boy between 10 and 17 years old in good health and CMV-seronegative. The V and J genes are TRBV10-3 and TRBJ1-1, with TRBD1 matching 8 bases. The sample taken for sequencing was PBMCs. As DNA, the CDR3 is TGTGCCATCAGACGACAGGGGATGAACACTGAAGCTTTCTTT. It is translated as CAIRRQGMNTEAFF.